Listed here are 30 T cell receptor beta chains from one sample, sequenced in a study of neurological immune-mediated disorders. Indicated time point: longitudinal time-point 1 (baseline). TCRdb fed the 5' RACE reads into MiXCR, producing one record per CDR3 protein. The sample holds about 49,000 distinct CDR3 sequences, 9% to 10% seen once. The sample consisted of PBMCs. These receptors were collected from a woman in her thirties or forties in good health.

In its sample, this clonotype was seen many times. This chain links TRBV7-2 with TRBJ1-1, with 9 bases fitting TRBD1. The V gene end was trimmed by 5 bases and the J gene end by 7 bases; junction bases not matched to a gene: 5. This CDR3 has 13 residues. Germline V CDR1 and CDR2: SGHTA, FQGNSA. Written as DNA, the CDR3 is TGTGCCAGCAGCCTAAGGGACAGGGATGAAGCTTTCTTT. This translates into CASSLRDRDEAFF.

This clonotype showed up many times. This chain joins TRBV15 and TRBJ2-1, with unresolved D. Germline V gene sequence: CDR1 LNHNV, CDR2 YYDKDF (reference sequence). Trimming took 8 bases from V and 9 from J, leaving 17 bases between them. CDR3 size: 13 residues. The CDR3 DNA reads TGTGCCACCGCCCACGCAGGCTCGAGTGAGCAGTTCTTC. Its protein is CATAHAGSSEQFF. The full variable domain, completed using reference TRBV15 and TRBJ2-1, is DAMVIQNPRYQVTQFGKPVTLSCSQTLNHNVMYWYQQKSSQAPKLLFHYYDKDFNNEADTPDNFQSRRPNTSFCFLDIRSPGLGDTAMYLCATAHAGSSEQFFGPGTRLTVL.

Ten or more counts support this clonotype. The chain recombines TRBV29-1 with TRBJ2-1, with 13 bases that match TRBD2. The CDR3 covers 15 residues. V lost 5 bases to trimming and J lost 5 bases; unmatched junction nucleotides: 6. Germline CDR1 SQVTM, CDR2 ANQGSEA. As DNA, the CDR3 is TGCAGCGTTCGGACTAGCGGGGGCATACACAATGAGCAGTTCTTC. Amino acids: CSVRTSGGIHNEQFF.

In its sample, this clonotype was seen many times. The V gene is TRBV20-1, the J gene TRBJ1-1; D remains ambiguous. CDR3 length: 12 residues. Germline V gene lookup returns CDR1 DFQATT and CDR2 SNEGSKA (reference sequence). Deletions cut 6 bases from V and 2 bases from J, with 10 bases between. The CDR3 coding sequence is TGCAGTGCCCTACATATAAACACTGAAGCTTTCTTT. The encoded protein is CSALHINTEAFF.

The V call is TRBV24-1, the J call TRBJ1-2; D is undetermined. The germline gives CDR1 KGHDR, CDR2 SFDVKD. The CDR3 contains 12 residues. Trimming took off 3 bases at V and 7 bases at J, with 8 bases between the two ends. The CDR3 loop is CATSDMVSGYTF. The CDR3 region has the DNA TGTGCCACCAGTGATATGGTTAGTGGCTACACCTTC.

This clonotype was seen repeatedly, ten times or more. The chain employs TRBV5-1 and TRBJ2-7; D possibly matches TRBD1 or TRBD2 (5 bases each). V lost 4 bases to trimming and J lost 2 bases, with 10 bases between them. The germline gives CDR1 SGHRS, CDR2 YFSETQ. This CDR3 spans 13 amino acids. DNA for the CDR3: TGCGCCAGCAGCACCGGGACGGCCTACGAGCAGTACTTC. Translation: CASSTGTAYEQYF.

This clonotype was observed at least ten times. The gene calls are TRBV5-1 and TRBJ2-7; tentatively, D is TRBD1 (6 bases). With 4 bases removed from V and 6 bases from J, the gap between germline ends came to 11 bases. Germline V gives CDR1 SGHRS, CDR2 YFSETQ. This CDR3 is 12 amino acids long. CDR3 region: CASSPQGAEQYF. The CDR3 coding sequence is TGCGCCAGCAGCCCACAGGGAGCCGAGCAGTACTTC.

In its sample, this clonotype was seen many times. The chain joins TRBV7-2 to TRBJ2-3; TRBD2 matches at 12 bases. The V gene end was trimmed by 1 base and the J gene end by 5 bases; junction bases not matched to a gene: 4. The CDR3 sequence is 16 residues long. Per germline, CDR1 SGHTA and CDR2 FQGNSA. CDR3 protein: CASSLEGGLAGDTQYF. As DNA, the CDR3 is TGTGCCAGCAGCTTAGAGGGGGGACTAGCGGGAGATACGCAGTATTTT. Complete variable domain (other parts from reference TRBV7-2 and TRBJ2-3): GAGVSQSPSNKVTEKGKDVELRCDPISGHTALYWYRQSLGQGLEFLIYFQGNSAPDKSGLPSDRFSAERTGGSVSTLTIQRTQQEDSAVYLCASSLEGGLAGDTQYFGPGTRLTVL.

At least ten counts were recorded for this clonotype. The chain is built from TRBV9 and TRBJ2-1, with TRBD1 matching 9 bases. The CDR3 consists of 15 residues. From germline, CDR1 is SGDLS and CDR2 YYNGEE. The junction had 4 bases not matched to a gene; V was cut back by 4 bases and J by 2 bases. DNA of the CDR3: TGTGCCAGCAGCCCCAGACAGGGGGCCTACAATGAGCAGTTCTTC. Encoded protein: CASSPRQGAYNEQFF.

This clonotype was detected many times. J is TRBJ2-2 and V is TRBV14; D is unclear. V was shortened by 0 bases and J by 0 bases, with 11 bases between the two germline ends. Germline V lookup: CDR1 SGHDN, CDR2 FVKESK. The CDR3 has 17 residues. In DNA form, the CDR3 reads TGTGCCAGCAGCCAAGATCTAGAATTCCCGAACACCGGGGAGCTGTTTTTT. This codes for CASSQDLEFPNTGELFF.

This clonotype was detected many times. The rearrangement links TRBV5-1 to TRBJ1-2; 8 bases match TRBD1. J lost 3 bases, V lost 1 base, and 5 bases had no gene match. Germline V lookup: CDR1 SGHRS, CDR2 YFSETQ. The CDR3 is made up of 15 amino acids. CDR3 coding DNA: TGCGCCAGCAGCTTGCAGGGGGCCGGGCACTATGGCTACACCTTC. Translating it yields CASSLQGAGHYGYTF.

This clonotype was picked up many times. This chain joins TRBV7-2 and TRBJ1-2; 9 nucleotides align to TRBD1. J gave up 4 bases and V 2 bases, and 8 bases lay outside the gene matches. Germline CDR1 SGHTA, CDR2 FQGNSA. CDR3 length equals 16 residues. In DNA, the CDR3 is TGTGCCAGCAGCTTATCCGAAACAGGGGGCGGCTATGGCTACACCTTC. This gives the protein CASSLSETGGGYGYTF.

This clonotype was detected many times. The genes are TRBV6-2 or TRBV6-3 and TRBJ1-1; D perhaps matches TRBD1 (5 bases). This CDR3 region has 14 residues. CDR1 and CDR2 (germline): MNHEY, SVGEGT. Trimming cost V 4 bases and J 4 bases, with 13 bases left between them. DNA for the CDR3: TGTGCCAGCAGTTTCCGGACATGGGGCACTGAAGCTTTCTTT. It yields the protein CASSFRTWGTEAFF.

The chain joins TRBV12-3 or TRBV12-4 to TRBJ2-7; D uncertain. This CDR3 contains 13 residues. V was trimmed by 5 bases and J by 4 bases, leaving 12 bases between them. The CDR3, as DNA: TGTGCCAGCAGTCCCGGGCCCCTTTACGAGCAGTACTTC. This translates into CASSPGPLYEQYF.

At least ten counts were recorded for this clonotype. The rearrangement uses TRBV6-1 and TRBJ1-4; the D is unclear. V was pared by 1 base and J by 8 bases, with 8 bases between. Germline CDR1 reads MNHNS; CDR2 reads SASEGT. This CDR3 contains 13 residues. The CDR3 bases are TGTGCCAGCAGTGAAGGTGTGGGGGAAAAACTGTTTTTT. Amino acids: CASSEGVGEKLFF.

This clonotype appeared many times. The J gene is TRBJ1-2, the V gene TRBV5-1; D uncertain. CDR1 and CDR2 (germline): SGHRS, YFSETQ. V lost 0 bases and J 4 bases, leaving 13 bases between the germline ends. This CDR3 comprises 15 residues. CDR3 sequence: CASSLEPTPGYGYTF. CDR3 nucleotide sequence: TGCGCCAGCAGCTTGGAACCGACCCCGGGCTATGGCTACACCTTC.

This clonotype was detected many times. V gene TRBV29-1 combines with J gene TRBJ1-3, with a tentative D call TRBD1 (6 bases). Trimming took 0 bases from V and 4 from J, leaving 19 bases between them. CDR3 length: 17 amino acids. Germline lookup yields CDR1 SQVTM and CDR2 ANQGSEA. CDR3 residues: CSVEDPREGVAGNTIYF. The CDR3 region has the DNA TGCAGCGTTGAAGATCCTCGGGAGGGGGTAGCGGGAAACACCATATATTTT.

This clonotype has a handful of counts. This chain connects TRBV7-2 to TRBJ1-1, with no clear D. The germline gives CDR1 SGHTA, CDR2 FQGNSA. Trimming left V 2 bases short and J 2 bases short, with 12 bases between. This CDR3 is 15 amino acids long. CDR3 sequence: CASSLQFYGNTEAFF. The CDR3 DNA reads as TGTGCCAGCAGCTTACAGTTTTACGGAAACACTGAAGCTTTCTTT.

This clonotype came up many times. The rearrangement links TRBV4-1 to TRBJ1-1, with D perhaps TRBD1 (6 bases). The CDR3 extends over 13 amino acids. Germline-derived CDR1 and CDR2 are MGHRA and YSYEKL. Trimming cost V 1 base and J 10 bases, with 13 bases left between them. Written as DNA, the CDR3 is TGCGCCAGCAGCCAAGGGACAGATCGAGGAGCTTTCTTT. Encoded protein: CASSQGTDRGAFF.

J is TRBJ1-2 and V is TRBV7-2; D remains ambiguous. The V gene lost 4 bases and the J gene lost 8 bases, with 20 bases spanning the gap. Germline V gives CDR1 SGHTA, CDR2 FQGNSA. CDR3 size: 15 residues. The chain's CDR3 is CASSCPPGVLFGYTF. DNA of the CDR3: TGTGCCAGCAGCTGCCCGCCAGGCGTGTTGTTCGGCTACACCTTC.

This clonotype rates as medium-sized (0.01 to 0.1%). The junction departs from germline at one end; a sequencing error may be responsible. The CDR3 sequence is CASSSHNEQFF. Written as DNA, the CDR3 is TGTGCCAGCAGCTCCCACAATGAGCAGTTCTTC. V and J are TRBV7-9 and TRBJ2-1; D is undetermined. Germline CDR1 and CDR2: SEHNR and FQNEAQ (reference sequence). This CDR3 comprises 11 residues.

This clonotype showed up many times. The chain couples TRBV29-1 to TRBJ2-5; the D gene could be TRBD1 or TRBD2 (5 bases each). CDR3 length equals 12 residues. The germline gives CDR1 SQVTM, CDR2 ANQGSEA. The V end lost 7 bases, the J end lost 3 bases, and 12 bases lay between the germline ends. This chain's CDR3 is CSASWGKETQYF. In nucleotides, the CDR3 is TGCAGCGCGTCGTGGGGGAAAGAGACCCAGTACTTC. Looking up the rest from reference TRBV29-1 and TRBJ2-5 gives the full variable domain: SAVISQKPSRDICQRGTSLTIQCQVDSQVTMMFWYRQQPGQSLTLIATANQGSEATYESGFVIDKFPISRPNLTFSTLTVSNMSPEDSSIYLCSASWGKETQYFGPGTRLLVL.

This clonotype was seen a handful of times. J is TRBJ2-7 and V is TRBV6-2 or TRBV6-3; possibly TRBD2 for D (5 bases). This CDR3 spans 15 amino acids. CDR1 and CDR2 (germline): MNHEY, SVGEGT. Trimming took off 9 bases at V and 0 bases at J, with 18 bases between the two ends. The CDR3 spells CASNPRTSGSYEQYF. The CDR3 nucleotides are TGTGCCAGTAACCCTCGGACTTCGGGCTCCTACGAGCAGTACTTC.

This clonotype was seen many times. V and J are TRBV29-1 and TRBJ2-1; 10 bases match TRBD2. V was pared by 3 bases and J by 4 bases, with 9 bases of the junction left unmatched. The CDR3 spans 16 residues. From germline, CDR1 is SQVTM and CDR2 ANQGSEA. The CDR3 sequence is CSVDANEAGGYNEQFF. The CDR3, as DNA: TGCAGCGTTGACGCTAATGAAGCGGGAGGGTACAATGAGCAGTTCTTC.

This clonotype has ten or more counts. CDR3 amino acids: CASSPSGGRGKAFF. The CDR3 coding sequence is TGTGCCAGCTCACCGTCAGGGGGGCGCGGAAAGGCTTTCTTT. The J gene is TRBJ1-1, the V gene TRBV18; 7 bases agree with TRBD1. J gave up 11 bases and V 3 bases, and 12 bases lay outside the gene matches. The CDR3 runs to 14 residues. CDR1 is KGHSH, CDR2 LQKENI, per germline. Full variable domain (remainder filled in from reference TRBV18 and TRBJ1-1): NAGVMQNPRHLVRRRGQEARLRCSPMKGHSHVYWYRQLPEEGLKFMVYLQKENIIDESGMPKERFSAEFPKEGPSILRIQQVVRGDSAAYFCASSPSGGRGKAFFGQGTRLTVV.

At least ten counts were recorded for this clonotype. The V gene is TRBV20-1, the J gene TRBJ1-5; 7 bases are a match to TRBD1. After removal of 4 bases from V and 7 bases from J, the junction contained 10 bases not matched to a gene. CDR3 length: 14 amino acids. Germline lookup yields CDR1 DFQATT and CDR2 SNEGSKA (reference sequence). The CDR3 DNA reads TGCAGTGCTACCACCGACAGGGTGTGGCAGCCCCAGCATTTT. Protein product: CSATTDRVWQPQHF.

The sample holds many counts of this clonotype. The rearrangement links TRBV12-3 or TRBV12-4 to TRBJ2-5, with D uncertain. The CDR3 is 12 amino acids. The ends were cut back, 4 bases at V and 7 bases at J, with 10 bases in the middle. The CDR3 nucleotides read TGTGCCAGCAGTTCTGTCAGGAGGACCCAGTACTTC. Its translation is CASSSVRRTQYF.

This clonotype has at least ten counts. The chain uses TRBV27 and TRBJ2-1; tentative D call: TRBD1 (5 bases). This CDR3 is built from 16 residues. Trimming took 7 bases from V and 4 from J, leaving 20 bases between them. CDR1 is MNHEY, CDR2 SMNVEV, per germline (reference sequence). The CDR3 loop reads CASTVKQVDNYNEQFF. The CDR3 coding sequence is TGTGCCAGCACGGTAAAACAGGTAGATAATTACAATGAGCAGTTCTTC.

Regarding this clonotype: This clone may be a read error of a much larger clone one base away. The gene calls are TRBV27 and TRBJ2-2; a weak D match, TRBD1 (6 bases). Germline CDR1 reads MNHEY; CDR2 reads SMNVEV (reference sequence). CDR3 length: 14 residues. In nucleotides, the CDR3 is TGTGCCAGCGGGTCAGGGGCACACACCTGGGAGCTGTTTTTT. It translates to CASGSGAHTWELFF.

This clonotype was picked up many times. The chain uses TRBV2 and TRBJ1-1; D gene ambiguous. Germline V gene sequence: CDR1 SNHLY, CDR2 FYNNEI. The germline V and J ends were trimmed by 7 bases and 4 bases, with 13 bases remaining between them. The CDR3 covers 13 residues. CDR3 in amino acids: CASTISGATEAFF. Written as DNA, the CDR3 is TGTGCCAGCACTATCTCAGGCGCCACTGAAGCTTTCTTT.